This TCR beta chain stems from a study of T cells after yellow fever vaccination (dated by TCRdb to the late 2010s). For context, the study as a whole: The SMART-Seq v4 Ultra Low Input RNA kit was used to prepare libraries from fractions with low cell numbers. Bulk TCR alpha and beta repertoires were sequenced longitudinally to track T-cell clones before and after primary and booster YFV17D yellow fever vaccination. Two healthy male donors, one aged 18 to 29 and one aged 30 to 39 years, were included in the cohort. Bulk PBMC replicates and cell subsets were isolated from blood drawn at multiple timepoints before and after both primary and secondary immunization. General study outcomes and caveats: The secondary T-cell response was weaker than the primary response but faster, peaking on day 5 instead of day 15. A small share of clonotypes occurred in both CD4 and CD8 compartments, likely arising from convergent recombination. After the booster, most clones that had expanded after primary vaccination were detected again (approximately 96% of CD4 and more than 80% of CD8), suggesting broad maintenance of memory. The study included only two donors, which limits how far the findings can be generalized. Computational filtering was needed because FACS-sorted repertoires could contain abundant contaminating clonotypes from the bulk population.

TCR cDNA was synthesized by 5'RACE template switching, which introduced a universal primer site and unique molecular identifiers. cDNA synthesis was primed from both the TCR alpha and TCR beta constant segments. Two PCR steps were used to amplify libraries, with sample barcodes and sequencing adapters being added in the second step. Sequencing of the libraries was done on either Illumina HiSeq 2500 (2x100 bp) or NovaSeq (2x150 bp). Regarding the original processing steps: Reads were demultiplexed and collapsed into UMI consensus sequences with MIGEC, and V(D)J alignment was performed with MiXCR. Vaccine-responding clonotypes were defined with edgeR using replicate PBMC samples, requiring FDR below 0.01 and a log2 fold change above 5 up to day 15. CD4 or CD8 identity was assigned to each bulk clonotype according to whether the clonotype was present at higher abundance in the sequenced CD4 repertoire or the sequenced CD8 repertoire. The raw public reads went through TCRdb reprocessing: fastp at Q25, MiXCR clone calling, in-frame beta chains kept. Identical CDR3 protein sequences are pooled into one entry, listed with their most common genes and DNA. TCRdb assigned the V and J calls; the authors' analysis was not used. This sample gives 600,000 to 750,000 distinct CDR3 sequences in total; roughly an eighth of them show up just once. The ten largest make up about 16% of the sample.

This clonotype was recorded a few times. What antigen it recognizes has not been identified. The input lacks base qualities; no much larger clone sits a single base away. The germline V gene (reference sequence) yields DFQATT for CDR1 and SNEGSKA for CDR2. Including cysteine and phenylalanine, the CDR3 has 14 amino acids. Only the CDR3 portion is preserved as DNA: 42 bases, with reading frame beginning at the first base. V is clipped by 6 bases and J by 0 bases, and the sequence between their germline boundaries is 12 bases long. The treatment or condition label on this specimen signifies: live attenuated yellow fever vaccine strain. Two biological replicates of bulk PBMCs were collected at each blood-draw timepoint. PBMCs were isolated from peripheral blood using a standard Ficoll-Paque protocol. TriZol was used to extract RNA from bulk PBMCs, from CD4 and CD8 fractions, and from dextramer-positive and dextramer-negative fractions.

The chain employs TRBV20-1 and TRBJ1-5; a confident D gene designation cannot be given. Sequencing used PBMCs, obtained on the day of the yellow fever booster vaccination. The receptor was isolated from a young man who received the YFV17D yellow fever vaccine. The nucleotides read TGCAGTGCCCTACACCCCTATAGCAATCAGCCCCAGCATTTT. Translated, it reads CSALHPYSNQPQHF.